Below are 18 T cell receptor beta chains sequenced from a single sample in a study of spatial heterogeneity in lung cancer. Their target antigens are unknown. A single record per CDR3 protein comes from TCRdb applying MiXCR to the 5' RACE reads. Here the sample spans approximately 17,000 distinct CDR3 sequences, around 8% being singletons. Study-wide results and caveats: Within tumors, counts of expanded alpha and beta TCRs tracked tumor mutation counts.

Described time point: sample taken at primary tumor resection. Material: lung tumor tissue, obtained at surgery. The source is a male donor with early-stage non-small cell lung cancer.

The sample holds many counts of this clonotype. V and J are TRBV7-9 and TRBJ1-5, with TRBD1 identical over 10 bases. This CDR3 region has 16 residues. V shed 5 bases, J shed 1 base, and the junction held 5 bases outside the gene matches. CDR1 and CDR2 (germline): SEHNR, FQNEAQ (reference sequence). The CDR3 is CASSPGTGVSNQPQHF. As DNA, the CDR3 is TGTGCCAGCAGCCCCGGGACAGGGGTGAGCAATCAGCCCCAGCATTTT.

By share, this clonotype counts as medium-sized. The chain employs TRBV5-1 and TRBJ2-3, with no clear D. Trimming removed 0 bases from V and 2 bases from J, with 10 bases in between. The CDR3 is made up of 15 amino acids. CDR1 is SGHRS, CDR2 YFSETQ, per germline. The CDR3 loop reads CASSLAPALTDTQYF. The CDR3 region has the DNA TGCGCCAGCAGCTTGGCCCCTGCCCTCACAGATACGCAGTATTTT. Full variable domain (remainder filled in from reference TRBV5-1 and TRBJ2-3): KAGVTQTPRYLIKTRGQQVTLSCSPISGHRSVSWYQQTPGQGLQFLFEYFSETQRNKGNFPGRFSGRQFSNSRSEMNVSTLELGDSALYLCASSLAPALTDTQYFGPGTRLTVL.

In its sample, this clonotype was seen many times. J is TRBJ2-5 and V is TRBV10-2, with 7 nucleotides matching TRBD2. CDR1 is WSHSY, CDR2 SAAADI, per germline. The CDR3 runs to 17 residues. V gave up 5 bases and J gave up 1 base; unmatched junction bases: 13. The CDR3 loop reads CASSMGRGLGFQETQYF. For the CDR3, the DNA is TGCGCCAGCAGTATGGGGAGGGGCCTGGGCTTCCAAGAGACCCAGTACTTC.

This clonotype has just a few counts. J is TRBJ1-3 and V is TRBV30, with TRBD1 as a possible D gene (5 bases). Germline CDR1 and CDR2: GTSNPN and SVGIG (reference sequence). This CDR3 has 15 residues. The germline V and J ends were trimmed by 1 base and 0 bases, with 10 bases remaining between them. The CDR3 nucleotides are TGTGCCTGGAGTGCCGGGACTCACTCTGGAAACACCATATATTTT. It yields the protein CAWSAGTHSGNTIYF.

By sample share, this clonotype is medium-sized. J is TRBJ2-3 and V is TRBV5-1; D unresolved. Germline-derived CDR1 and CDR2 are SGHRS and YFSETQ. Trimming removed 1 base from V and 6 bases from J, with 6 bases in between. The CDR3 spans 12 residues. As DNA, the CDR3 is TGCGCCAGCAGCTTGATTGAGGATACGCAGTATTTT. This encodes CASSLIEDTQYF.

The rearrangement uses TRBV6-4 and TRBJ2-3, with D hard to call. This CDR3 contains 15 residues. Trimming cost V 0 bases and J 4 bases, with 11 bases left between them. Germline V CDR1 and CDR2: MRHNA, SNTAGT. CDR3 residues: CASSDSGSVADTQYF. CDR3 DNA: TGTGCCAGCAGTGACTCGGGAAGCGTTGCAGATACGCAGTATTTT.

The chain employs TRBV4-1 and TRBJ1-2; tentative D call: TRBD1 (6 bases). This CDR3 spans 15 amino acids. Germline assignment: CDR1 MGHRA and CDR2 YSYEKL. Trimming took 2 bases from V and 6 from J, leaving 16 bases between them. The CDR3 spells CASSQFFGGANGYTF. Written as DNA, the CDR3 is TGCGCCAGCAGCCAATTCTTCGGGGGGGCGAATGGCTACACCTTC.

This clonotype was recorded many times. The chain combines TRBV12-3 or TRBV12-4 with TRBJ1-1, with D unresolved. This CDR3 is 13 amino acids long. The V and J ends lost 2 bases and 3 bases respectively, with 7 bases between them. The CDR3 region has the DNA TGTGCCAGCAGTTTAACAAGTTACACTGAAGCTTTCTTT. It yields the protein CASSLTSYTEAFF.

The sample holds many counts of this clonotype. This sequence joins TRBV7-9 and TRBJ2-5; TRBD1 is a possible D gene (5 bases). The germline V gene encodes CDR1 SEHNR and CDR2 FQNEAQ (reference sequence). The CDR3 extends over 14 amino acids. V lost 3 bases and J 2 bases, leaving 10 bases between the germline ends. This CDR3 reads CASSFKDTQETQYF. CDR3 sequence (DNA): TGTGCCAGCAGCTTCAAGGACACACAAGAGACCCAGTACTTC.

V gene TRBV7-9 combines with J gene TRBJ2-7; 10 positions match TRBD1. The length of the CDR3 is 15 residues. Per the germline V gene, CDR1 is SEHNR and CDR2 is FQNEAQ (reference sequence). The V segment lost 5 bases and the J segment 5 bases; nucleotides outside the gene matches: 9. In DNA form, the CDR3 reads TGTGCCAGCAGCGCCTGGGACAGGGGCTTCGACGAGCAGTACTTC. Residues: CASSAWDRGFDEQYF.

This rearrangement joins TRBV11-2 to TRBJ2-7; D possibly corresponds to TRBD1 (5 bases). The germline V gene encodes CDR1 SGHAT and CDR2 FQNNGV. The CDR3 has 15 residues. Trimming took off 2 bases at V and 3 bases at J, with 14 bases between the two ends. CDR3 region: CASSLYRQGFYEQYF. The CDR3 bases are TGTGCCAGCAGCTTATATCGTCAGGGCTTCTACGAGCAGTACTTC.

This clonotype has more than one count but fewer than ten. This sequence joins TRBV6-5 and TRBJ1-3; 10 bases fit TRBD1. This CDR3 contains 15 residues. Germline V gene data show CDR1 as MNHEY and CDR2 as SVGAGI. V shed 6 bases and J 2 bases; nucleotides not matched to a gene: 4. CDR3 region: CASRRQGAAGNTIYF. In nucleotides, the CDR3 is TGTGCCAGCAGGCGACAGGGGGCAGCTGGAAACACCATATATTTT.

This clonotype was counted a few times. The CDR3 coding sequence is TGTGCCAGCAGTCGAAAACAGGACCTCAGCTCCCGGCAGTACTTC. Its protein is CASSRKQDLSSRQYF. The chain links TRBV28 to TRBJ2-7; D might be TRBD1 (5 bases). Germline-derived CDR1 and CDR2 are MDHEN and SYDVKM. The CDR3 runs to 15 residues. The V and J ends lost 5 bases and 9 bases respectively, with 23 bases between them. The full variable domain, its missing parts supplied by reference TRBV28 and TRBJ2-7, is DVKVTQSSRYLVKRTGEKVFLECVQDMDHENMFWYRQDPGLGLRLIYFSYDVKMKEKGDIPEGYSVSREKKERFSLILESASTNQTSMYLCASSRKQDLSSRQYFGPGTRLTVT.

This clonotype has at least ten counts. The chain combines TRBV18 with TRBJ2-2; D possibly corresponds to TRBD1 (5 bases). Trimming stripped 3 bases from V and 0 bases from J, with 8 bases between. CDR1 is KGHSH and CDR2 is LQKENI in the germline V gene. The CDR3 totals 15 residues. This CDR3 reads CASSPRQSNTGELFF. In DNA form, the CDR3 reads TGTGCCAGCTCACCGCGACAGTCGAACACCGGGGAGCTGTTTTTT.

This clonotype was seen many times. CDR3 DNA: TGCGCCAGCAGCTTCTGGGACAGTTCGAAAGAGACCCAGTACTTC. This translates into CASSFWDSSKETQYF. This chain joins TRBV5-1 and TRBJ2-5; TRBD1 aligns across 7 bases. Losses at the gene ends were 2 bases for V and 3 bases for J; bases not matched to a gene: 7. Germline CDR1 SGHRS, CDR2 YFSETQ. This CDR3 has 15 residues.

A few counts support this clonotype. The chain carries TRBV10-3 and TRBJ2-5, with 8 positions matching TRBD1. Trimming at V came to 11 bases and at J to 2 bases, leaving 4 bases not matched to a gene. Per germline, CDR1 ENHRY and CDR2 SYGVKD. This CDR3 comprises 12 residues. The CDR3 sequence is CASRQGQETQYF. The DNA of the CDR3 is TGTGCCTCGCGACAGGGGCAAGAGACCCAGTACTTC.

Many counts were recorded for this clonotype. The chain recombines TRBV3-1 with TRBJ2-3; D uncertain. The CDR3 sequence is 13 residues long. Trimming removed 6 bases at V and 4 bases at J, with 11 bases between. Germline assignment: CDR1 LGHDT and CDR2 YNNKEL (reference sequence). The CDR3 reads CASSPRMADTQYF. CDR3 coding DNA: TGTGCCAGCAGTCCAAGGATGGCAGATACGCAGTATTTT.

This clonotype occurred many times. The chain joins TRBV4-2 to TRBJ1-4; 10 positions match TRBD1. This CDR3 has 19 amino acids. Losses at the gene ends were 4 bases for V and 7 bases for J; bases not matched to a gene: 18. CDR1 and CDR2 from the germline V gene are LGHNA and YNFKEQ. The DNA for the CDR3 is TGTGCCAGCAGCCCGCAAATCGGACAGGGGGGCGCGTTCCGTGAAAAACTGTTTTTT. It codes for CASSPQIGQGGAFREKLFF.